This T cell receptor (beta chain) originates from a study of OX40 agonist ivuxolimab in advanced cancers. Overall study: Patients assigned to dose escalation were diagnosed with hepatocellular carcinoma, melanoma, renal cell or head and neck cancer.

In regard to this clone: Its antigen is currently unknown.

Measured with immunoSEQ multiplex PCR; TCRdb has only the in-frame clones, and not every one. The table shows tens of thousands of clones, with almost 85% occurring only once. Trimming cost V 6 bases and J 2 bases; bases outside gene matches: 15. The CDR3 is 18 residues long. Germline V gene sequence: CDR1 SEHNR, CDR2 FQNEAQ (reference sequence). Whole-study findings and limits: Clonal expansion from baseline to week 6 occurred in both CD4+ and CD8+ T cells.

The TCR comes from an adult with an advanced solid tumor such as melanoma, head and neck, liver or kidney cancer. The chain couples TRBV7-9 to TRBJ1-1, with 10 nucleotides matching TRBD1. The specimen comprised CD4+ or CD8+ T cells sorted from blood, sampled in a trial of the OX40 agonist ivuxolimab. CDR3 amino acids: CASRPKGAGTGVNTEAFF. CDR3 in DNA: TGTGCCAGCAGACCAAAAGGGGCCGGGACAGGGGTTAACACTGAAGCTTTCTTT.